The 15 T cell receptor beta chains presented below share a single source sample, sequenced in a study of T-cell reconstitution after alpha-beta-depleted transplantation in children. TCRbeta library construction was performed incorporating unique molecular identifiers. From the PCR reads, TCRdb called clonotypes with MiXCR, one entry per CDR3 protein. The sample yields roughly 490,000 distinct CDR3 sequences, about an eighth seen once. The starting material was PBMCs, mostly from graft donor cells, obtained 180 days after TCRalphabeta/CD19-depleted stem cell transplant. These receptors were collected from a female patient aged 2-9 years who had a stem cell transplant for aplastic anemia, so the T cells may come from the graft donor.

The chain carries TRBV6-2 or TRBV6-3 and TRBJ2-3, with D possibly being TRBD1 (5 bases). The germline V gene encodes CDR1 MNHEY and CDR2 SVGEGT. The CDR3 covers 16 residues. Trimming stripped 0 bases from V and 4 bases from J, with 14 bases between. CDR3 DNA: TGTGCCAGCAGTTACTCGCGCAGGGTGTTTGCAGATACGCAGTATTTT. Translated, it gives CASSYSRRVFADTQYF.

The table lists this clonotype with a count of one. J is TRBJ1-2 and V is TRBV27; D might be TRBD1 (5 bases). In germline, CDR1 is MNHEY, CDR2 SMNVEV (reference sequence). V was shortened by 3 bases and J by 9 bases, with 14 bases between the two germline ends. CDR3 length equals 13 residues. DNA of the CDR3: TGTGCCAGCAGTTTGGGACCAGCTTATAGCTACACCTTC. Protein product: CASSLGPAYSYTF.

This clonotype was detected a few times. This chain uses TRBV20-1 with TRBJ2-7; 11 nucleotides match TRBD2. V dropped 5 bases and J dropped 3; count of bases not matched to a gene: 24. The V gene's germline CDR1 is DFQATT and CDR2 SNEGSKA (reference sequence). The length of the CDR3 is 20 residues. The CDR3: CSAEAGGAVAGGPGFYEQYF. For the CDR3, the DNA is TGCAGTGCTGAGGCAGGGGGCGCAGTAGCGGGAGGGCCGGGTTTCTACGAGCAGTACTTC.

The CDR3 DNA is TGCGCCAGCGTTTTCGAACTAGCCGGAGCGGATACGCAGTATTTT. Translation: CASVFELAGADTQYF. This chain joins TRBV5-1 and TRBJ2-3; D is perhaps TRBD2 (6 bases). V was shortened by 7 bases and J by 6 bases, with 21 bases between the two germline ends. CDR1 and CDR2 from the germline V gene are SGHRS and YFSETQ. This CDR3 region has 15 residues.

Judged by abundance, this clonotype is medium-sized. The J gene is TRBJ2-7, the V gene TRBV28; no clear D gene. The CDR3 sequence is 12 residues long. CDR1 is MDHEN and CDR2 is SYDVKM in the germline V gene. Trimming took off 3 bases at V and 3 bases at J, with 6 bases between the two ends. The CDR3, as DNA: TGTGCCAGCAGTTTGTGGAACTACGAGCAGTACTTC. This gives the protein CASSLWNYEQYF.

This clonotype was seen a handful of times. The V call is TRBV6-2 or TRBV6-3, the J call TRBJ1-5; D might be TRBD1 (5 bases). V gave up 6 bases and J gave up 3 bases, with 21 bases separating them. CDR1 is MNHEY, CDR2 SVGEGT, per germline. The CDR3 consists of 17 residues. This chain's CDR3 is CASSPGAGTGNNQPQHF. The CDR3 nucleotides read TGTGCCAGCAGCCCTGGGGCCGGGACGGGTAACAATCAGCCCCAGCATTTT.

This clonotype has just one count. CDR3 DNA: TGCAGCGTTGGAGGGACTAGCGGGAACTACAATGAGCAGTTCTTC. The encoded protein is CSVGGTSGNYNEQFF. The chain carries TRBV29-1 and TRBJ2-1; 13 positions agree with TRBD2. The trim removed 4 bases at V and 3 bases at J, leaving 3 bases unmatched. The CDR3 consists of 15 residues. The V gene's germline CDR1 is SQVTM and CDR2 ANQGSEA.

This clonotype came up a few times. The chain employs TRBV29-1 and TRBJ2-7; possibly TRBD1 for D (5 bases). The V gene's germline CDR1 is SQVTM and CDR2 ANQGSEA. The V and J ends lost 5 bases and 0 bases respectively, with 11 bases between them. This CDR3 has 13 amino acids. CDR3 bases: TGCAGCGTTTTGCGACAGAGCTCCTACGAGCAGTACTTC. Protein sequence: CSVLRQSSYEQYF.

This clonotype was counted many times. The chain has TRBV5-1 and TRBJ2-1; 10 bases align to TRBD2. This CDR3 contains 15 residues. Per the germline V gene, CDR1 is SGHRS and CDR2 is YFSETQ. V shed 6 bases and J 1 base; nucleotides not matched to a gene: 4. CDR3 sequence reads: CASTLAGGSYNEQFF. Written as DNA, the CDR3 is TGCGCCAGCACCTTAGCGGGAGGTTCCTACAATGAGCAGTTCTTC. The whole variable domain, filled in from reference TRBV5-1 and TRBJ2-1, reads KAGVTQTPRYLIKTRGQQVTLSCSPISGHRSVSWYQQTPGQGLQFLFEYFSETQRNKGNFPGRFSGRQFSNSRSEMNVSTLELGDSALYLCASTLAGGSYNEQFFGPGTRLTVL.

The table lists this clonotype with a few counts. The chain employs TRBV6-2 or TRBV6-3 and TRBJ1-5; D possibly corresponds to TRBD1 (6 bases). V shed 7 bases and J shed 7 bases, with 14 bases lying between them. The CDR3 runs to 13 residues. Germline loops: CDR1 MNHEY, CDR2 SVGEGT. The CDR3 sequence is CASTQGQQQPQHF. The CDR3 DNA reads as TGTGCCAGCACACAGGGACAACAACAGCCCCAGCATTTT.

The rearrangement links TRBV29-1 to TRBJ2-4; 7 bases map to TRBD1. Germline V gene lookup returns CDR1 SQVTM and CDR2 ANQGSEA. Unmatched junction bases numbered 7, after V lost 4 bases and J lost 7 bases. This CDR3 is 13 amino acids long. CDR3 loop: CSVVARGWNIQYF. The CDR3 DNA reads TGCAGCGTTGTCGCCAGGGGGTGGAACATTCAGTACTTC.

A few counts support this clonotype. The V call is TRBV21-1, the J call TRBJ2-1. TRBV21-1 is described as a pseudogene. The CDR3 is 16 amino acids. CDR3 bases: TGTGCCAGCAGCTCCGACCCCGTTTTTTTTTACAATGAGCAGTTCTTC. Translating it yields CASSSDPVFFYNEQFF.

CDR3 sequence: CAISENSPGGQYF. The DNA for the CDR3 is TGTGCCATCAGTGAGAACTCTCCGGGGGGCCAGTACTTC. The genes are TRBV10-3 and TRBJ2-5, with 7 nucleotides matching TRBD2. The CDR3 spans 13 residues. Per germline, CDR1 ENHRY and CDR2 SYGVKD. V gave up 2 bases and J gave up 10 bases; unmatched junction bases: 7.

V and J are TRBV20-1 and TRBJ2-3; the D gene is possibly TRBD2 (6 bases). Germline V gene sequence: CDR1 DFQATT, CDR2 SNEGSKA (reference sequence). The V end was cut by 3 bases, the J end by 4 bases, with 14 bases between. This CDR3 has 14 residues. The CDR3 reads CSASLEGDSDTQYF. The DNA for the CDR3 is TGCAGTGCTAGCTTGGAGGGAGACTCAGATACGCAGTATTTT.

This clonotype was counted only a few times. The chain is built from TRBV20-1 and TRBJ2-7; 8 positions match TRBD1. This CDR3 is built from 14 residues. J gave up 7 bases and V 4 bases, and 12 bases lay outside the gene matches. CDR1 is DFQATT, CDR2 SNEGSKA, per germline (reference sequence). CDR3 in DNA: TGCAGTGCTATTAACGCCCAGGGGGCCGGGGAGCAGTACGTC. It encodes CSAINAQGAGEQYV.